These T cell receptor beta chains were read from a single sample in a study of OX40 agonist ivuxolimab in advanced cancers. Measured with immunoSEQ multiplex PCR; TCRdb has only the in-frame clones, and not every one. Found here are 26,000 or so clones, approximately 88% of them singletons; the top ten hold approximately 28%. This specimen consisted of CD4+ or CD8+ T cells sorted from blood, obtained in a trial of the OX40 agonist ivuxolimab. These receptors were collected from an adult with an advanced solid tumor such as melanoma, head and neck, liver or kidney cancer. Both conserved end residues are part of each CDR3. The D gene is left open where the match is weak. The size entry is marked missing in some rows and otherwise reads once, few, many or a size class.

14	-	-	TRBV15	TRBJ1-4	TGTGCCACCAGCAGAGAGGGGGATTGGGAAAAACTGTTTTTT	CATSREGDWEKLFF
14	-	TRBD1	TRBV2	TRBJ1-5	TGTGCCAGGTCGACAGGGTTCGGCAATCAGCCCCAGCATTTT	CARSTGFGNQPQHF
13	-	-	TRBV14	TRBJ2-5	TGTGCCAGCAGCCAATGGGGAGGAGAGACCCAGTACTTC	CASSQWGGETQYF
15	-	-	TRBV30	TRBJ2-3	TGTGCCTGGAGTGTATGGAGCGGGCCCCAAAATACGCAGTATTTT	CAWSVWSGPQNTQYF
17	-	-	TRBV11-2	TRBJ1-1	TGTGCCAGCAGCTTAGATCACGGGGGGCGAGGGAACACTGAAGCTTTCTTT	CASSLDHGGRGNTEAFF
17	once	-	TRBV4-3	TRBJ2-2	TGCGCCAGCAGCCAAGATGGGGAGGGGGCGCTGGTGGGGGAGCTGTTTTTT	CASSQDGEGALVGELFF
17	medium-sized	TRBD2	TRBV4-2	TRBJ2-7	TGTGCCAGCAGCCAAGATGGGACTAGCGGGGGGATCTACGAGCAGTACTTC	CASSQDGTSGGIYEQYF
13	-	-	TRBV27	TRBJ1-1	TGTGCCAGCAGTTCTGGACAGTTCACTGAAGCTTTCTTT	CASSSGQFTEAFF
14	-	-	TRBV11-3	TRBJ1-2	TGTGCCAGCAGGTATGATACAGGGACGTCTGGCTACACCTTC	CASRYDTGTSGYTF
16	-	TRBD1	TRBV5-8	TRBJ1-4	TGTGCCAGCAGCTTGAACGCCGGGACAGACAATGAAAAACTGTTTTTT	CASSLNAGTDNEKLFF
13	-	-	TRBV5-1	TRBJ1-1	TGCGCCAGCAGCTTGGCAGGGAACACTGAAGCTTTCTTT	CASSLAGNTEAFF
15	-	-	TRBV19	TRBJ2-1	TGTGCCAGTAGTATTAAAGGGAACCCCTACAATGAGCAGTTCTTC	CASSIKGNPYNEQFF
14	-	-	TRBV27	TRBJ1-1	TGTGCCAGCAGTTACGGGACAAAGAACACTGAAGCTTTCTTT	CASSYGTKNTEAFF
15	-	TRBD2	TRBV2	TRBJ2-7	TGTGCCAGCAGCAAGACTAGCGGGGGCCGGTACGAGCAGTACTTC	CASSKTSGGRYEQYF
12	-	-	TRBV27	TRBJ2-2	TGTGCCAGCAGTTCGAGCTCCGGGGAGCTGTTTTTT	CASSSSSGELFF
15	-	-	TRBV9	TRBJ1-4	TGTGCCAGCAGCGTAGGCGGTGTAGCTAATGAAAAACTGTTTTTT	CASSVGGVANEKLFF
15	-	TRBD1	TRBV13	TRBJ2-1	TGTGCCAGCAGCTTATCACAGGGGCCGTACAATGAGCAGTTCTTC	CASSLSQGPYNEQFF
15	-	-	TRBV6-5	TRBJ2-1	TGTGCCAGCGCCCCCCAGACCGGGGTGGGGGATGAGCAGTTCTTC	CASAPQTGVGDEQFF
13	-	-	TRBV27	TRBJ2-5	TGTGCCAGCAGTTTTCAGGGTTGGGAGACCCAGTACTTC	CASSFQGWETQYF
17	once	-	TRBV5-4	TRBJ2-3	TGTGCCAGCAGCCCCGGGGTATATAGCGGTAGCACAGATACGCAGTATTTT	CASSPGVYSGSTDTQYF
13	-	-	TRBV19	TRBJ1-1	TGTGCCAGTAGTCTTACGGGGAACACTGAAGCTTTCTTT	CASSLTGNTEAFF
14	once	-	TRBV29-1	TRBJ2-1	TGCAGCGTTGAAAGGCGCGGGGATGGGTATGAGCAGTTCTTC	CSVERRGDGYEQFF